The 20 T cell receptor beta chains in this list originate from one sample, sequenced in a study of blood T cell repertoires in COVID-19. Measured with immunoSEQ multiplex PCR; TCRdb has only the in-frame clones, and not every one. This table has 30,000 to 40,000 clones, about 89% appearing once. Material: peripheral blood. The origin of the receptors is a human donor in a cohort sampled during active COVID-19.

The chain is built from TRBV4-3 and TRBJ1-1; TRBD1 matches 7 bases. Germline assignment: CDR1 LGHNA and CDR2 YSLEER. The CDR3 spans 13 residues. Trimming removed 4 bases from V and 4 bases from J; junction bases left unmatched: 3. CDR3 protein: CASSRDSFTEAFF. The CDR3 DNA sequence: TGCGCCAGCAGCCGGGACAGTTTCACTGAAGCTTTCTTT.

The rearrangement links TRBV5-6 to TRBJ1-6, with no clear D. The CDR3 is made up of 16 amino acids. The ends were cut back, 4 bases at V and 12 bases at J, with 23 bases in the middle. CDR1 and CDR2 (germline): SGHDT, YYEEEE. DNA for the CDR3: TGTGCCAGCAGCCCCCCGAACTACATGGAAATTCAACCCCTCCACTTT. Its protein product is CASSPPNYMEIQPLHF.

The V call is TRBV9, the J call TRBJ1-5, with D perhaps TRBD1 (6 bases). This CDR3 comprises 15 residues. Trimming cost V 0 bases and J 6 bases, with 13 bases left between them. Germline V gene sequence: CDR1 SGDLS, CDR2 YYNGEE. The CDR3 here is CASSVGQGTTQPQHF. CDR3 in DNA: TGTGCCAGCAGCGTAGGCCAGGGGACAACTCAGCCCCAGCATTTT.

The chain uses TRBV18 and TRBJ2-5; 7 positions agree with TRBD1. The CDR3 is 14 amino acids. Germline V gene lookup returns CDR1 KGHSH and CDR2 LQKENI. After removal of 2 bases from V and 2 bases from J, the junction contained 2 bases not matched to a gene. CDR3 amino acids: CASSPGTAQETQYF. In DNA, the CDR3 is TGTGCCAGCTCACCAGGGACAGCTCAAGAGACCCAGTACTTC.

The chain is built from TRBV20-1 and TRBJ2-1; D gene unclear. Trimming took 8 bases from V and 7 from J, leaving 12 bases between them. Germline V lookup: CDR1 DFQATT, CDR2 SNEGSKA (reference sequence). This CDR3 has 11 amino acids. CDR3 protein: CSREELNEQFF. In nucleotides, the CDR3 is TGCAGTCGCGAAGAACTGAATGAGCAGTTCTTC.

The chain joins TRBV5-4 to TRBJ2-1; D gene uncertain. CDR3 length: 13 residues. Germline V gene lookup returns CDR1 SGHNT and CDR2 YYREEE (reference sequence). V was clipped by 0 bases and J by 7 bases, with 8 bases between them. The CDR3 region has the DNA TGTGCCAGCAGCTTGGAGGAGTGGAATGAGCAGTTCTTC. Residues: CASSLEEWNEQFF.

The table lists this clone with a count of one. The CDR3 nucleotides read TGTGCCAGCAGCTTGTACAGGGCGTCTACGGAACTGTTTTTT. The encoded protein is CASSLYRASTELFF. The chain recombines TRBV7-9 with TRBJ1-4; D might be TRBD1 (6 bases). The CDR3 loop spans 14 amino acids. Per the germline V gene, CDR1 is SEHNR and CDR2 is FQNEAQ (reference sequence). The germline V and J ends were trimmed by 3 bases and 12 bases, with 17 bases remaining between them.

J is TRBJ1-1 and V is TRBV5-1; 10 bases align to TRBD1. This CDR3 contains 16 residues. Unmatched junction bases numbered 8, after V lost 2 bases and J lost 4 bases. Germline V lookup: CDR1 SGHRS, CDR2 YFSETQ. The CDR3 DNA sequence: TGCGCCAGCAGCTTAAGCAGACAGGGGGCTCTCACTGAAGCTTTCTTT. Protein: CASSLSRQGALTEAFF.

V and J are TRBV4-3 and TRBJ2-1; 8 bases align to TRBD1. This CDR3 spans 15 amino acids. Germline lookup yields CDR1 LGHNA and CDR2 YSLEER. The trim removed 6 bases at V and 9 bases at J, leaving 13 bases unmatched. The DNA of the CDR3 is TGCGCCAGCAGTCTAGGACAGGGCCTCCTTAGTGAGCAGTTCTTC. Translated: CASSLGQGLLSEQFF.

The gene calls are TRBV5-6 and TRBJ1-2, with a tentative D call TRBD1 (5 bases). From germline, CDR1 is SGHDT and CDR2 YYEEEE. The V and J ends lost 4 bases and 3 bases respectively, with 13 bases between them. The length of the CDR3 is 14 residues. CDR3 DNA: TGTGCCAGCAGCGACTCAGGGTGGGACTATGGCTACACCTTC. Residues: CASSDSGWDYGYTF.

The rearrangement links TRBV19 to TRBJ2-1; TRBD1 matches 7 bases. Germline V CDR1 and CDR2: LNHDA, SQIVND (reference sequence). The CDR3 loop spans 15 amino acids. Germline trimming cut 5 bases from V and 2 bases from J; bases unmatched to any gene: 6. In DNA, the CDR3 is TGTGCCAGTAGTGAGGGGGCGGTCCCCTACAATGAGCAGTTCTTC. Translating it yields CASSEGAVPYNEQFF.

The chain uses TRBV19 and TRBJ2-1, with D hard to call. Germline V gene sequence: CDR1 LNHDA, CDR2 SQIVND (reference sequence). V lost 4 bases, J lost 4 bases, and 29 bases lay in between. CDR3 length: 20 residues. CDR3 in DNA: TGTGCCAGTAGTACTTCCCACAGCCTCACCCCTCGCCGTGGTTACAATGAGCAGTTCTTC. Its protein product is CASSTSHSLTPRRGYNEQFF.

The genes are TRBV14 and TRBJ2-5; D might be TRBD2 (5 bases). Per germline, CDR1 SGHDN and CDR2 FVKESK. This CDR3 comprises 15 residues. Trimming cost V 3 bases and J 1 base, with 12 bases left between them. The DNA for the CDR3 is TGTGCCAGCAGCCATGTCCGGGGAGCCCAAGAGACCCAGTACTTC. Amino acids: CASSHVRGAQETQYF. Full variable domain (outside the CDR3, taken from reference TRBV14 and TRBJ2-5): EAGVTQFPSHSVIEKGQTVTLRCDPISGHDNLYWYRRVMGKEIKFLLHFVKESKQDESGMPNNRFLAERTGGTYSTLKVQPAELEDSGVYFCASSHVRGAQETQYFGPGTRLLVL.

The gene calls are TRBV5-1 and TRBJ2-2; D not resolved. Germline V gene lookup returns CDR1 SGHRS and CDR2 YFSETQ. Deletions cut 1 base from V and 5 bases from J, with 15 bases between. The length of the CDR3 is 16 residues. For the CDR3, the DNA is TGCGCCAGCAGCTTGTTGTTCCCCCCTGAGACCGGGGAGCTGTTTTTT. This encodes CASSLLFPPETGELFF.

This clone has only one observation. The CDR3 DNA follows: TGTGCCAGCAGACTAAGGGGGCACAGGGACCTAAATCAGCCCCAGCATTTT. It translates to CASRLRGHRDLNQPQHF. The chain has TRBV28 and TRBJ1-5, with 7 bases that match TRBD1. The V gene end was trimmed by 6 bases and the J gene end by 4 bases; junction bases not matched to a gene: 15. The germline CDR1 and CDR2 sequences are MDHEN and SYDVKM. This CDR3 has 17 amino acids.

The CDR3 reads CASSYSLGLAGGEQFF. The CDR3 bases are TGTGCCAGCAGTTACTCTTTGGGACTAGCGGGGGGTGAGCAGTTCTTC. The rearrangement joins TRBV6-5 to TRBJ2-1; TRBD2 aligns across 15 bases. Germline lookup yields CDR1 MNHEY and CDR2 SVGAGI. The junction had 3 bases not matched to a gene; V was cut back by 0 bases and J by 9 bases. This CDR3 is 16 amino acids long.

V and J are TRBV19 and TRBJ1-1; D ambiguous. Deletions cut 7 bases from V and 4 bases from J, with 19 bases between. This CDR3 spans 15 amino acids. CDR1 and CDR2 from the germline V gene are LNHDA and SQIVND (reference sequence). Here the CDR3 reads CASTTPMTLGTEAFF. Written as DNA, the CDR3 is TGTGCCAGTACCACCCCGATGACTTTGGGCACTGAAGCTTTCTTT.

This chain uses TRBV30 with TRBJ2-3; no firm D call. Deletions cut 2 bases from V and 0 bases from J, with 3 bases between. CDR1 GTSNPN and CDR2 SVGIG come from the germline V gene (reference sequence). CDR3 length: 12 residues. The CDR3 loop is CAWSSSTDTQYF. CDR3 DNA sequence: TGTGCCTGGAGTTCTAGCACAGATACGCAGTATTTT.

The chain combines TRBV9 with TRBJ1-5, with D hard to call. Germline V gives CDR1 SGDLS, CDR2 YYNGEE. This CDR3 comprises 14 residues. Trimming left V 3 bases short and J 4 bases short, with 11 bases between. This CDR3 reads CASSEGVANQPQHF. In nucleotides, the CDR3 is TGTGCCAGCAGCGAGGGAGTAGCGAATCAGCCCCAGCATTTT. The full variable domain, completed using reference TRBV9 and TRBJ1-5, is DSGVTQTPKHLITATGQRVTLRCSPRSGDLSVYWYQQSLDQGLQFLIQYYNGEERAKGNILERFSAQQFPDLHSELNLSSLELGDSALYFCASSEGVANQPQHFGDGTRLSIL.

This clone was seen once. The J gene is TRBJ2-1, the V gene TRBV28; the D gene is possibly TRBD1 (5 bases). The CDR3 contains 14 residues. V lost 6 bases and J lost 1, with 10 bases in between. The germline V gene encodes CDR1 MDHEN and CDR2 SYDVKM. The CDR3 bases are TGTGCCAGCAGGGACACCGTTTCCTACAATGAGCAGTTCTTC. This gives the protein CASRDTVSYNEQFF.